This passage covers 20 T cell receptor beta chains from one sample sequenced in a study of T cell responses to AZD1222 COVID-19 vaccine. This table comes from immunoSEQ multiplex PCR, and its TCRdb copy is limited to in-frame clones, with some not included. The sample lists 150,000 to 200,000 clones; approximately 86% were seen once. The sample consisted of peripheral blood, taken on day 0 of AZD1222 vaccination. The receptors derive from an adult in good health.

The rearrangement links TRBV15 to TRBJ1-5; possible D gene TRBD1, 5 bases. There are 15 residues in the CDR3. Germline CDR1 reads LNHNV; CDR2 reads YYDKDF (reference sequence). The V end was cut by 0 bases, the J end by 4 bases, with 10 bases between. This CDR3 is CATSRDMRGNQPQHF. CDR3 in DNA: TGTGCCACCAGCAGAGACATGAGGGGAAATCAGCCCCAGCATTTT.

The chain joins TRBV7-8 to TRBJ1-5; a possible D gene is TRBD1 (5 bases). Germline V CDR1 and CDR2: SGHVS, FQNEAQ. CDR3 length: 18 amino acids. Trimming left V 2 bases short and J 0 bases short, with 17 bases between. CDR3 bases: TGTGCCAGCAGCTTAACGTTGGGGGGGACTTATAGCAATCAGCCCCAGCATTTT. Translation: CASSLTLGGTYSNQPQHF. The complete variable domain, with remaining parts taken from reference TRBV7-8 and TRBJ1-5, reads GAGVSQSPRYKVAKRGQDVALRCDPISGHVSLFWYQQALGQGPEFLTYFQNEAQLDKSGLPSDRFFAERPEGSVSTLKIQRTQQEDSAVYLCASSLTLGGTYSNQPQHFGDGTRLSIL.

V usage is TRBV7-6 and J usage is TRBJ2-7; 11 positions agree with TRBD2. Germline-derived CDR1 and CDR2 are SGHVS and FNYEAQ. The CDR3 totals 17 residues. The trim removed 4 bases at V and 4 bases at J, leaving 12 bases unmatched. Here the CDR3 reads CASSSLLAGVTFYEQYF. The CDR3 DNA is TGTGCCAGCAGCTCGCTACTAGCGGGAGTCACCTTTTACGAGCAGTACTTC.

The chain joins TRBV5-4 to TRBJ1-2, with D perhaps TRBD1 (6 bases). Germline V gene lookup returns CDR1 SGHNT and CDR2 YYREEE (reference sequence). The CDR3 extends over 17 amino acids. Trimming removed 0 bases at V and 1 base at J, with 16 bases between. In DNA form, the CDR3 reads TGTGCCAGCAGCTTGGTGTGGGGGGGCTCTTATAACTATGGCTACACCTTC. It encodes CASSLVWGGSYNYGYTF.

The chain carries TRBV11-2 and TRBJ1-5; possible D gene TRBD1, 5 bases. The CDR3 contains 14 residues. V lost 1 base and J lost 7, with 11 bases in between. Germline V gene sequence: CDR1 SGHAT, CDR2 FQNNGV. The CDR3 region has the DNA TGTGCCAGCAGCTTAGGCTCAGGGCCCCAGCCCCAGCATTTT. It yields the protein CASSLGSGPQPQHF. Supplemented by reference TRBV11-2 and TRBJ1-5, the full variable domain reads EAGVAQSPRYKIIEKRQSVAFWCNPISGHATLYWYQQILGQGPKLLIQFQNNGVVDDSQLPKDRFSAERLKGVDSTLKIQPAKLEDSAVYLCASSLGSGPQPQHFGDGTRLSIL.

Comments on this clone: Compared with germline, one end of the junction differs, possibly owing to a read error. This sequence joins TRBV7-9 and TRBJ1-4; 10 bases fit TRBD1. Germline loops: CDR1 SEHNR, CDR2 FQNEAQ (reference sequence). This CDR3 region has 8 residues. The CDR3 nucleotides are TGTGCCACCGGGACAGGGGCTTTT. It is translated as CATGTGAF.

The chain recombines TRBV5-1 with TRBJ1-3; maybe TRBD1 (5 bases). Germline CDR1 reads SGHRS; CDR2 reads YFSETQ. The CDR3 has 14 residues. V was pared by 3 bases and J by 2 bases, with 9 bases between. The CDR3 sequence: CASSSSGPGNTIYF. The CDR3 coding sequence is TGCGCCAGCAGCTCCTCGGGACCTGGAAACACCATATATTTT.

The chain employs TRBV6-5 and TRBJ2-7, with 14 positions matching TRBD2. Germline assignment: CDR1 MNHEY and CDR2 SVGAGI. The CDR3 covers 13 residues. CDR3 residues: CAGWGTSGSLPTV. CDR3 DNA sequence: TGTGCCGGATGGGGGACTAGCGGGAGCTTACCTACGGTC.

The V gene is TRBV5-1, the J gene TRBJ2-7; 13 bases align to TRBD2. The CDR3 is 15 amino acids. Germline values: CDR1 SGHRS, CDR2 YFSETQ. V was clipped by 4 bases and J by 2 bases; unmatched bases: 3. CDR3 loop: CASSGTSGRAYEQYF. Written as DNA, the CDR3 is TGCGCCAGCAGCGGCACTAGCGGGAGGGCCTACGAGCAGTACTTC.

The chain is built from TRBV2 and TRBJ2-7; possibly TRBD2 for D (7 bases). CDR1 and CDR2 from the germline V gene are SNHLY and FYNNEI. The CDR3 totals 16 residues. The V end was cut by 7 bases, the J end by 6 bases, with 25 bases between. As DNA, the CDR3 is TGTGCCAGCACGAGGGACACTCGGGGACTACTACTCGAGCAGTACTTC. The encoded protein is CASTRDTRGLLLEQYF.

The chain recombines TRBV6-5 with TRBJ2-2; TRBD2 aligns across 7 bases. The CDR3 contains 15 residues. CDR1 is MNHEY and CDR2 is SVGAGI in the germline V gene. J gave up 4 bases and V 2 bases, and 4 bases lay outside the gene matches. The CDR3 sequence is CASSYGGVVTGELFF. CDR3 in DNA: TGTGCCAGCAGTTACGGGGGGGTAGTCACCGGGGAGCTGTTTTTT.

This chain links TRBV19 with TRBJ1-2, with 7 bases identical to TRBD1. The CDR3 runs 13 residues. The V gene's germline CDR1 is LNHDA and CDR2 SQIVND (reference sequence). Unmatched junction bases numbered 4, after V lost 5 bases and J lost 4 bases. CDR3 amino acids: CASSVDRFYGYTF. CDR3 nucleotides: TGTGCCAGTAGTGTGGACAGGTTCTATGGCTACACCTTC. The variable domain in full, completed from reference TRBV19 and TRBJ1-2, reads DGGITQSPKYLFRKEGQNVTLSCEQNLNHDAMYWYRQDPGQGLRLIYYSQIVNDFQKGDIAEGYSVSREKKESFPLTVTSAQKNPTAFYLCASSVDRFYGYTFGSGTRLTVV.

The chain uses TRBV6-6 and TRBJ1-2; D remains unclear. The CDR3 covers 11 residues. Trimming took off 6 bases at V and 5 bases at J, with 7 bases between the two ends. Germline V gene data show CDR1 as MNHNY and CDR2 as SVGAGI (reference sequence). The CDR3 region is CASSLMYGYTF. DNA of the CDR3: TGTGCCAGCAGCTTAATGTATGGCTACACCTTC.

The genes are TRBV20-1 and TRBJ2-5; D might be TRBD2 (5 bases). Trimming cost V 6 bases and J 7 bases, with 9 bases left between them. The CDR3 runs 10 residues. CDR1 DFQATT and CDR2 SNEGSKA come from the germline V gene (reference sequence). CDR3 amino acids: CSATRGTQYF. Written as DNA, the CDR3 is TGCAGTGCCACCCGGGGGACCCAGTACTTC.

This chain joins TRBV7-9 and TRBJ2-6; D gene uncertain. Germline CDR1 SEHNR, CDR2 FQNEAQ (reference sequence). V was clipped by 4 bases and J by 0 bases, with 10 bases between them. This CDR3 is built from 16 residues. DNA of the CDR3: TGTGCCAGCAGCTCCCGGATGACCTCTGGGGCCAACGTCCTGACTTTC. This encodes CASSSRMTSGANVLTF.

This clone was counted only a few times. The chain couples TRBV5-6 to TRBJ2-7; D assignment may be TRBD1 or TRBD2 (5 bases each). V lost 4 bases to trimming and J lost 8 bases, with 16 bases between them. Germline CDR1 is SGHDT and CDR2 is YYEEEE. This CDR3 contains 13 residues. The CDR3 nucleotides are TGTGCCAGCAGCACGGGGCTGGAACGCAAGCAGTACTTC. Protein: CASSTGLERKQYF.

The CDR3 loop is CASSLGPRLDLTDTQYF. For the CDR3, the DNA is TGCGCCAGCAGCTTGGGGCCTCGACTAGACCTCACAGATACGCAGTATTTT. The chain links TRBV5-1 to TRBJ2-3; possibly TRBD2 for D (6 bases). Germline assignment: CDR1 SGHRS and CDR2 YFSETQ. The length of the CDR3 is 17 residues. V lost 0 bases and J lost 2, with 16 bases in between.

This chain links TRBV18 with TRBJ2-7, with 11 bases identical to TRBD1. The V gene end was trimmed by 1 base and the J gene end by 4 bases; junction bases not matched to a gene: 3. Germline V gene data show CDR1 as KGHSH and CDR2 as LQKENI. The CDR3 has 15 residues. CDR3 loop: CASSPQGQGAYEQYF. The CDR3 region has the DNA TGTGCCAGCTCACCACAAGGACAGGGGGCATACGAGCAGTACTTC.

This chain links TRBV19 with TRBJ2-7, with D maybe TRBD2 (6 bases). CDR1 and CDR2 from the germline V gene are LNHDA and SQIVND (reference sequence). Trimming removed 5 bases at V and 6 bases at J, with 14 bases between. The CDR3 runs 13 residues. In nucleotides, the CDR3 is TGTGCCAGTAGTGGAGGGGCCGCCAGCGAGCAGTACTTC. This codes for CASSGGAASEQYF.

The chain combines TRBV2 with TRBJ1-4, with 9 bases that match TRBD1. Trimming cost V 6 bases and J 2 bases; bases outside gene matches: 7. Germline CDR1 reads SNHLY; CDR2 reads FYNNEI. The CDR3 extends over 16 amino acids. CDR3 nucleotide sequence: TGTGCCAGCAGCAGACAGGGGGTTGGGACTAATGAAAAACTGTTTTTT. Translating gives CASSRQGVGTNEKLFF.